This T cell receptor (beta chain) was sequenced in a study of shared clonotypes between healthy human individuals. Measured with immunoSEQ multiplex PCR; TCRdb has only the in-frame clones, and not every one. Counted here are hundreds of thousands of clones, about three quarters occurring once; the ten biggest clones make up around 13%. Deletions cut 0 bases from V and 0 bases from J, with 9 bases between. From germline, CDR1 is SGDLS and CDR2 YYNGEE. There are 15 residues in the CDR3. The source material was PBMCs. The chain links TRBV9 to TRBJ1-2; possible D gene TRBD1, 5 bases. The clonotype originates from a woman aged 40-49 years in good health. Some clones in this sample may be carry-over from other donors' samples. Here the CDR3 reads CASSVGAGPNYGYTF. The CDR3 DNA reads TGTGCCAGCAGCGTAGGGGCAGGGCCTAACTATGGCTACACCTTC.